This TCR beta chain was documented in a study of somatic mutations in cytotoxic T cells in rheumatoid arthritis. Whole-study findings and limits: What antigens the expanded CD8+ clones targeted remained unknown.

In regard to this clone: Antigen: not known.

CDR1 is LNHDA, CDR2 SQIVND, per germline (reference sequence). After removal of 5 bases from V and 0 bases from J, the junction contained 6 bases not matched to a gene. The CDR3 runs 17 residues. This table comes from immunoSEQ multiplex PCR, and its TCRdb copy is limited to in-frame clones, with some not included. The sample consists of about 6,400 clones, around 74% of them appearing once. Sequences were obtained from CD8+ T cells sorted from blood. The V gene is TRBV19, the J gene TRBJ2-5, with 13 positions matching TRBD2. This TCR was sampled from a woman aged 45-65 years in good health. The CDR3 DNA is TGTGCCAGTAGTTTCGGACTAGCGGGGGCCAACCAAGAGACCCAGTACTTC. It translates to CASSFGLAGANQETQYF. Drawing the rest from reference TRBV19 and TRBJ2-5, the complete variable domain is DGGITQSPKYLFRKEGQNVTLSCEQNLNHDAMYWYRQDPGQGLRLIYYSQIVNDFQKGDIAEGYSVSREKKESFPLTVTSAQKNPTAFYLCASSFGLAGANQETQYFGPGTRLLVL.